Listed here is a single T cell receptor (beta chain). Antigen: not known. The data stem from a study of cytomegalovirus exposure and HLA in healthy donors. Study-wide points: The listing of 150 to 200 TCR beta chains classed them as cytomegalovirus-associated.

The V end was cut by 4 bases, the J end by 4 bases, with 19 bases between. The CDR3 runs to 16 residues. CDR1 is SGDLS and CDR2 is YYNGEE in the germline V gene. Amplification used 60 Vbeta primers and 13 Jbeta primers. Generated by immunoSEQ multiplex PCR, the TCRdb table keeps only in-frame clones and is missing some. The sample lists 60,000 to 75,000 clones; 85% were seen once. The chain uses TRBV9 and TRBJ2-3; D unclear. The sequence was collected from a female donor in good health and CMV-seronegative. The sequencing input was PBMCs. CDR3 in DNA: TGTGCCAGCAGCCCTGTCCGCGGAAGCGAGGCAGATACGCAGTATTTT. Its protein product is CASSPVRGSEADTQYF.